This T cell receptor (beta chain) is from a study of Graves' ophthalmopathy and Graves' hyperthyroidism. Across the study: The authors defined stable hyperthyroidism as no ophthalmopathy within 18 months of follow-up. Study observations and caveats: Most expanded clonotypes from thyroid (those above 0.001 frequency) were also found in blood. The 13-signature model separated ophthalmopathy from stable hyperthyroidism at approximately 89% sensitivity and roughly 80% specificity.

Researchers took RNA transcripts and amplified TCR beta CDR3 regions from them. HTBI primers were employed in first-round RT-PCR, then a second-round multiplex PCR followed. TCRdb reanalysed the multiplex PCR reads using MiXCR and keeps one entry per CDR3 protein. Of roughly 1.1 million distinct CDR3 sequences listed, 35% to 40% are singletons. A word on this clonotype: What it recognizes is unknown. A much larger clonotype is one base distant, so this may be a read error.

Germline values: CDR1 DFQATT, CDR2 SNEGSKA (reference sequence). Trimming at V came to 2 bases and at J to 0 bases, leaving 14 bases not matched to a gene. The CDR3 spans 19 residues. This chain joins TRBV20-1 and TRBJ2-5, with TRBD2 matching over 11 bases. The sequenced sample consisted of peripheral blood or thyroid tissue (not recorded which). The receptor's source is an adult man with Graves' hyperthyroidism. The CDR3 loop reads CSARNQRLAGNLYQETQYF. The CDR3 nucleotides are TGCAGTGCTAGAAATCAAAGACTAGCGGGGAACCTATACCAAGAGACCCAGTACTTC.